This TCR beta chain was retrieved from a study of Graves' ophthalmopathy and Graves' hyperthyroidism. Broader study findings: A 13-signature model separated ophthalmopathy from stable hyperthyroidism, reaching roughly 85% sensitivity and approximately 81% specificity cross-validated. Blood also carried most expanded thyroid clonotypes exceeding 0.001 frequency.

On this clonotype: No antigen is known for it.

The sequenced template was RNA, covering the TCR beta CDR3 region. In the first round, RT-PCR was carried out with HTBI primers, and a multiplex PCR formed the second round. TCRdb fed the multiplex PCR reads into MiXCR, producing one record per CDR3 protein. The sample has about 550,000 distinct CDR3 sequences; about two fifths are singletons. Patients were left out if they had other autoimmune diseases, uncontrolled infections, pregnancy or lactation. Germline V gene sequence: CDR1 GTSNPN, CDR2 SVGIG (reference sequence). The V and J ends lost 3 bases and 5 bases respectively, with 8 bases between them. This CDR3 region has 11 residues.

The gene calls are TRBV30 and TRBJ2-7; perhaps TRBD2 as D (5 bases). The sequence came from an adult man with Graves' hyperthyroidism. The specimen was peripheral blood or thyroid tissue (not recorded which). CDR3 in DNA: TGTGCCTGGAGCGGGGTAAACGAGCAGTACTTC. Amino acid sequence: CAWSGVNEQYF.